The rows below give T cell receptor beta chains drawn from one sample of a study of blood T cells in healthy people across ages. Each CDR3 protein is one row after TCRdb ran MiXCR on the 5' RACE reads. The repertoire holds about 590,000 distinct CDR3 sequences, about 30% seen once, with around 14% in the top ten. Sequencing was done on a sample of blood. All receptors derive from a woman aged 80 or older in good health. The CDR3 runs from the conserved cysteine through the conserved F or W. D genes are given only for firm matches. Only some rows state a clone size, as once, few, many or a class for expanded clones.

cdr3_aa: CASSSGQGMADTQYF
cdr3_nt: TGTGCCAGCAGCTCAGGACAGGGTATGGCAGATACGCAGTATTTT
d_call: TRBD1
clone_size: many
j_call: TRBJ2-3
v_call: TRBV7-3

cdr3_aa: CSARDRGTGGYEQYF
cdr3_nt: TGCAGTGCTAGAGATCGGGGGACAGGAGGCTACGAGCAGTACTTC
d_call: TRBD1
clone_size: .
j_call: TRBJ2-7
v_call: TRBV20-1

cdr3_aa: CASSQGFGRNTGELFF
cdr3_nt: TGCGCCAGCAGCCAAGGGTTCGGGCGGAACACCGGGGAGCTGTTTTTT
d_call: .
clone_size: .
j_call: TRBJ2-2
v_call: TRBV4-3

cdr3_aa: CASSLAGTSGGRETQYF
cdr3_nt: TGTGCCAGCAGCTTGGCGGGGACTAGCGGGGGGAGAGAGACCCAGTACTTC
d_call: TRBD2
clone_size: many
j_call: TRBJ2-5
v_call: TRBV5-4

cdr3_aa: CASSLGFNSGNTIYF
cdr3_nt: TGTGCCAGCAGTTTGGGCTTTAACTCTGGAAACACCATATATTTT
d_call: .
clone_size: few
j_call: TRBJ1-3
v_call: TRBV28

cdr3_aa: CASSTGQGVPQYF
cdr3_nt: TGTGCCAGCAGTACGGGACAGGGGGTTCCGCAGTACTTC
d_call: TRBD1
clone_size: many
j_call: TRBJ2-4
v_call: TRBV6-2/TRBV6-3

cdr3_aa: CASNPGRHASTGELFF
cdr3_nt: TGTGCCAGCAACCCGGGGAGGCACGCGAGCACCGGGGAGCTGTTTTTT
d_call: .
clone_size: .
j_call: TRBJ2-2
v_call: TRBV5-5

cdr3_aa: CSASSLAGVRQETQYF
cdr3_nt: TGCAGTGCTAGTTCTCTAGCGGGGGTCCGCCAAGAGACCCAGTACTTC
d_call: TRBD2
clone_size: many
j_call: TRBJ2-5
v_call: TRBV20-1

cdr3_aa: CASSLEPSRTDTQYF
cdr3_nt: TGTGCCAGCAGTTTAGAACCCAGTCGGACAGATACGCAGTATTTT
d_call: .
clone_size: many
j_call: TRBJ2-3
v_call: TRBV12-3/TRBV12-4

cdr3_aa: CASSLGLKTQYF
cdr3_nt: TGTGCCAGCAGCTTGGGACTGAAGACCCAGTACTTC
d_call: .
clone_size: .
j_call: TRBJ2-5
v_call: TRBV7-2

cdr3_aa: CATSDRGWSTDTQYF
cdr3_nt: TGTGCCACCAGTGATCGCGGGTGGAGCACAGATACGCAGTATTTT
d_call: .
clone_size: many
j_call: TRBJ2-3
v_call: TRBV24-1

cdr3_aa: CASSLTGPTDTQYF
cdr3_nt: TGCGCCAGCAGCCTTACCGGGCCCACAGATACGCAGTATTTT
d_call: .
clone_size: many
j_call: TRBJ2-3
v_call: TRBV5-4

cdr3_aa: CSVEAQGNTDTQYF
cdr3_nt: TGCAGCGTTGAAGCCCAGGGCAACACAGATACGCAGTATTTT
d_call: .
clone_size: .
j_call: TRBJ2-3
v_call: TRBV29-1

cdr3_aa: CSVLQGEAFF
cdr3_nt: TGCAGCGTCTTACAGGGTGAAGCTTTCTTT
d_call: .
clone_size: .
j_call: TRBJ1-1
v_call: TRBV29-1

cdr3_aa: CSASRSSNEQFF
cdr3_nt: TGCAGTGCTAGCAGATCTTCTAATGAGCAGTTCTTC
d_call: .
clone_size: many
j_call: TRBJ2-1
v_call: TRBV20-1

cdr3_aa: CASNWDRGGNEQFF
cdr3_nt: TGTGCCAGCAATTGGGACAGGGGAGGGAATGAGCAGTTCTTC
d_call: TRBD1
clone_size: many
j_call: TRBJ2-1
v_call: TRBV2

cdr3_aa: CASSQEDLYNSPLHF
cdr3_nt: TGTGCCAGCAGCCAAGAGGATCTCTATAATTCACCCCTCCACTTT
d_call: .
clone_size: .
j_call: TRBJ1-6
v_call: TRBV3-1

cdr3_aa: CASSLSEGGGAGETQYF
cdr3_nt: TGTGCCAGCAGTTTATCGGAAGGCGGGGGGGCCGGGGAGACCCAGTACTTC
d_call: TRBD2
clone_size: many
j_call: TRBJ2-5
v_call: TRBV27

cdr3_aa: CSTFSGGAGSYEQYF
cdr3_nt: TGCAGTACTTTTAGCGGGGGGGCAGGATCCTACGAGCAGTACTTC
d_call: TRBD2
clone_size: once
j_call: TRBJ2-7
v_call: TRBV20-1

cdr3_aa: CSALRGDGDYGYTF
cdr3_nt: TGCAGCGCCCTCAGGGGGGACGGGGACTATGGCTACACCTTC
d_call: TRBD1
clone_size: .
j_call: TRBJ1-2
v_call: TRBV29-1

cdr3_aa: CASVGGGRNEQFF
cdr3_nt: TGTGCCAGCGTCGGCGGAGGTCGGAATGAGCAGTTCTTC
d_call: .
clone_size: many
j_call: TRBJ2-1
v_call: TRBV5-4

cdr3_aa: CASSPLESPGNQPQHF
cdr3_nt: TGTGCCAGCAGTCCCCTCGAAAGTCCGGGCAATCAGCCCCAGCATTTT
d_call: .
clone_size: few
j_call: TRBJ1-5
v_call: TRBV28

cdr3_aa: CASSQGTGPEANYGYTF
cdr3_nt: TGCGCCAGCAGCCAAGGGACAGGGCCAGAAGCTAACTATGGCTACACCTTC
d_call: TRBD1
clone_size: many
j_call: TRBJ1-2
v_call: TRBV4-3

cdr3_aa: CAGRLRGLVYGYTF
cdr3_nt: TGTGCCGGCAGGCTCAGGGGGCTCGTCTATGGCTACACCTTC
d_call: TRBD1
clone_size: .
j_call: TRBJ1-2
v_call: TRBV6-5

cdr3_aa: CASSEARGRGNSPLHF
cdr3_nt: TGTGCCAGCAGTGAAGCGCGGGGGAGAGGGAATTCACCCCTCCACTTT
d_call: .
clone_size: few
j_call: TRBJ1-6
v_call: TRBV2

cdr3_aa: CASSVLQRTSYEQYF
cdr3_nt: TGTGCCAGCAGCGTCCTACAGAGGACTAGTTACGAGCAGTACTTC
d_call: TRBD2
clone_size: many
j_call: TRBJ2-7
v_call: TRBV9

cdr3_aa: CASRPGQARDTQYF
cdr3_nt: TGTGCCAGCAGGCCAGGACAGGCAAGAGATACGCAGTATTTT
d_call: TRBD1
clone_size: many
j_call: TRBJ2-3
v_call: TRBV6-5